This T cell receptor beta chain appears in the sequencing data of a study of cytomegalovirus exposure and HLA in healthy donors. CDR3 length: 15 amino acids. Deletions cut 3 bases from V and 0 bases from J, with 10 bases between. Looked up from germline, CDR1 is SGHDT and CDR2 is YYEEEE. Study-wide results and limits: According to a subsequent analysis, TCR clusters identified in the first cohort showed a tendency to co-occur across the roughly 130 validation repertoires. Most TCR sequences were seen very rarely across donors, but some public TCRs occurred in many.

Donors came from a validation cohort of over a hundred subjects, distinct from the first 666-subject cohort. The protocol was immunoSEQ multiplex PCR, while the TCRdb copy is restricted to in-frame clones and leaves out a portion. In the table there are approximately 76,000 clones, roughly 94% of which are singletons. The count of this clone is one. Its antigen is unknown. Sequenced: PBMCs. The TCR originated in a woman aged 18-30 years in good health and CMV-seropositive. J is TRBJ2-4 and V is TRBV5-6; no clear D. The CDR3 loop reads CASSSIRLAKNIQYF. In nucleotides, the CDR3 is TGTGCCAGCAGCTCTATTCGACTAGCCAAAAACATTCAGTACTTC.